The next 21 T cell receptor beta chains were all read from a single sample in a study of T cells in Graves' hyperthyroidism and ophthalmopathy. Amplification yielded TCR beta CDR3 regions, with RNA transcripts as the source. The HTBI set primed first-round TCR CDR3 RT-PCR. TCRdb recomputed calls from the multiplex PCR reads with MiXCR, one row per CDR3 protein. The sample holds hundreds of thousands of distinct CDR3 sequences, approximately 15% seen once. Sample: blood. Receptor source: a woman in her twenties or thirties with Graves' hyperthyroidism.

V usage is TRBV4-3 and J usage is TRBJ2-5; 8 bases fit TRBD1. The CDR3 runs to 15 residues. Trimming took 1 base from V and 0 from J; bases not matched to a gene: 1. CDR1 and CDR2 (germline): LGHNA, YSLEER. DNA of the CDR3: TGCGCCAGCAGCCAAGGGACAGGGCACCAAGAGACCCAGTACTTC. Translation: CASSQGTGHQETQYF.

The sample holds many counts of this clonotype. The V call is TRBV20-1, the J call TRBJ1-5, with a weak D call TRBD1 (5 bases). CDR3 length: 15 residues. Trimming stripped 3 bases from V and 9 bases from J, with 21 bases between. Germline V CDR1 and CDR2: DFQATT, SNEGSKA (reference sequence). The DNA for the CDR3 is TGCAGTGCTAGTCCCGGGACGGCCGGACCTGGGCCCCAGCATTTT. Protein sequence: CSASPGTAGPGPQHF.

The CDR3 nucleotides read TGTGCCAGCAGCTTAGACGCCGACGAGCAGTACTTC. Translation gives CASSLDADEQYF. The rearrangement joins TRBV11-2 to TRBJ2-7; D call uncertain. Trimming took off 0 bases at V and 5 bases at J, with 5 bases between the two ends. Germline CDR1 SGHAT, CDR2 FQNNGV. This CDR3 spans 12 amino acids. Full variable domain (rest looked up from reference TRBV11-2 and TRBJ2-7): EAGVAQSPRYKIIEKRQSVAFWCNPISGHATLYWYQQILGQGPKLLIQFQNNGVVDDSQLPKDRFSAERLKGVDSTLKIQPAKLEDSAVYLCASSLDADEQYFGPGTRLTVT.

V and J are TRBV27 and TRBJ2-1; D perhaps matches TRBD2 (5 bases). The CDR3 spans 13 residues. The ends were cut back, 2 bases at V and 10 bases at J, with 12 bases in the middle. Per the germline V gene, CDR1 is MNHEY and CDR2 is SMNVEV (reference sequence). For the CDR3, the DNA is TGTGCCAGCAGTTTACCGGGGAAGGGAGAGCAGTTCTTC. This codes for CASSLPGKGEQFF.

For this clonotype: Just one base apart from a much larger clone, this may be a read error. The chain recombines TRBV28 with TRBJ2-1; 12 bases fit TRBD2. The CDR3 has 17 amino acids. Germline V CDR1 and CDR2: MDHEN, SYDVKM. V trimming: 10 bases; J trimming: 4 bases; junction bases outside the gene matches: 14. The CDR3 sequence: CAIRPTTSGRSYNEQFF. The CDR3 region has the DNA TGTGCCATCCGCCCGACGACTAGCGGGAGATCATACAATGAGCAGTTCTTC.

This clonotype appeared many times. The rearrangement links TRBV6-1 to TRBJ1-4; 9 nucleotides agree with TRBD1. Per the germline V gene, CDR1 is MNHNS and CDR2 is SASEGT. Trimming took 5 bases from V and 5 from J; bases not matched to a gene: 3. This CDR3 is 14 amino acids long. The CDR3 nucleotides read TGTGCCAGCAGTAGGACAGGGGACAATGAAAAACTGTTTTTT. Translated, it gives CASSRTGDNEKLFF.

This clonotype was observed many times. This chain links TRBV29-1 with TRBJ1-2; 8 bases match TRBD1. The V and J ends lost 4 bases and 8 bases, in that order; junction bases with no gene match: 6. This CDR3 comprises 12 residues. In germline, CDR1 is SQVTM, CDR2 ANQGSEA. CDR3 nucleotides: TGCAGCGTTGTTCAGGGGGCAAAAGGCTACACCTTC. Encoded protein: CSVVQGAKGYTF.

The chain combines TRBV28 with TRBJ2-7, with TRBD2 matching 10 bases. Germline CDR1 is MDHEN and CDR2 is SYDVKM. V lost 6 bases to trimming and J lost 0 bases; unmatched junction nucleotides: 5. The CDR3 covers 15 residues. The CDR3 nucleotides read TGTGCCAGCAGATCCGGGACTAGCGACTCCTACGAGCAGTACTTC. It specifies CASRSGTSDSYEQYF. Combining the CDR3 with reference TRBV28 and TRBJ2-7 gives the whole variable domain DVKVTQSSRYLVKRTGEKVFLECVQDMDHENMFWYRQDPGLGLRLIYFSYDVKMKEKGDIPEGYSVSREKKERFSLILESASTNQTSMYLCASRSGTSDSYEQYFGPGTRLTVT.

The gene calls are TRBV4-2 and TRBJ2-7, with a tentative D call TRBD2 (6 bases). Germline V gives CDR1 LGHNA, CDR2 YNFKEQ. The CDR3 loop spans 17 amino acids. Trimming shortened V by 3 bases and J by 1 base, and 19 bases separated the two germline ends. The CDR3 region has the DNA TGTGCCAGCAGCCAGAGTGAGGGAGGCACGGCGTCCTACGAGCAGTACTTC. Translation: CASSQSEGGTASYEQYF.

In its sample, this clonotype was seen many times. The chain has TRBV6-5 and TRBJ2-1; possibly TRBD1 for D (7 bases). Germline V gives CDR1 MNHEY, CDR2 SVGAGI. The CDR3 has 14 residues. V lost 2 bases, J lost 5 bases, and 10 bases lay in between. CDR3 region: CASSYGGTDNEQFF. The CDR3 bases are TGTGCCAGCAGTTACGGCGGGACAGACAATGAGCAGTTCTTC.

This clonotype was seen at least ten times. The V and J genes are TRBV7-8 and TRBJ2-3; 9 bases match TRBD2. CDR1 is SGHVS and CDR2 is FQNEAQ in the germline V gene. This CDR3 spans 16 amino acids. J lost 0 bases, V lost 4 bases, and 5 bases had no gene match. The DNA of the CDR3 is TGTGCCAGCAGCTACGTAGCGGGAGAGAGCACAGATACGCAGTATTTT. It codes for CASSYVAGESTDTQYF.

This clonotype came up many times. This chain links TRBV28 with TRBJ2-7; the match to TRBD2 covers 7 bases. This CDR3 has 15 amino acids. The germline V gene has CDR1 MDHEN and CDR2 SYDVKM. Trimming removed 3 bases from V and 3 bases from J; junction bases left unmatched: 8. CDR3 residues: CASSFAGLGIYEQYF. The CDR3 DNA reads TGTGCCAGCAGTTTTGCCGGACTAGGTATCTACGAGCAGTACTTC.

This clonotype has a count of ten or more. The chain employs TRBV28 and TRBJ2-7; D gene unclear. The germline CDR1 and CDR2 sequences are MDHEN and SYDVKM. V was clipped by 4 bases and J by 2 bases, with 9 bases between them. This CDR3 region has 13 residues. CDR3 DNA sequence: TGTGCCAGCAGTTCCCGCCACCCCTACGAGCAGTACTTC. Translated: CASSSRHPYEQYF.

With respect to this clonotype: Possible read error: a much larger clone is one base away. The gene calls are TRBV5-5 and TRBJ2-5; perhaps TRBD1 as D (5 bases). Germline loops: CDR1 SGHKS, CDR2 YYEKEE (reference sequence). V gave up 3 bases and J gave up 9 bases, with 12 bases separating them. The CDR3 spans 12 residues. CDR3 sequence reads: CASSSPQGAQYF. The CDR3 DNA follows: TGTGCCAGCAGCTCCCCCCAAGGGGCCCAGTACTTC. Complete variable domain (other parts from reference TRBV5-5 and TRBJ2-5): DAGVTQSPTHLIKTRGQQVTLRCSPISGHKSVSWYQQVLGQGPQFIFQYYEKEERGRGNFPDRFSARQFPNYSSELNVNALLLGDSALYLCASSSPQGAQYFGPGTRLLVL.

Regarding this clonotype: A much more abundant neighbour one base away suggests this may be a read error. The chain joins TRBV28 to TRBJ2-1, with 11 bases aligning to TRBD2. The CDR3 sequence is 14 residues long. Germline assignment: CDR1 MDHEN and CDR2 SYDVKM. The DNA for the CDR3 is TGTGCCAGCAGGTCGACTAGCGGGAACAATGAGCGGTTCTTC. As protein: CASRSTSGNNERFF. The variable domain in full, completed from reference TRBV28 and TRBJ2-1, reads DVKVTQSSRYLVKRTGEKVFLECVQDMDHENMFWYRQDPGLGLRLIYFSYDVKMKEKGDIPEGYSVSREKKERFSLILESASTNQTSMYLCASRSTSGNNERFFGPGTRLTVL.

The chain couples TRBV30 to TRBJ1-3; no firm D call. CDR1 and CDR2 from the germline V gene are GTSNPN and SVGIG (reference sequence). The CDR3 has 15 amino acids. Trimming took 0 bases from V and 0 from J, leaving 9 bases between them. The CDR3 spells CAWSVRRRSGNTIYF. For the CDR3, the DNA is TGTGCCTGGAGTGTAAGGCGTCGCTCTGGAAACACCATATATTTT. The full variable domain, with the rest looked up from reference TRBV30 and TRBJ1-3, is SQTIHQWPATLVQPVGSPLSLECTVEGTSNPNLYWYRQAAGRGLQLLFYSVGIGQISSEVPQNLSASRPQDRQFILSSKKLLLSDSGFYLCAWSVRRRSGNTIYFGEGSWLTVV.

This clonotype was recorded at least ten times. J is TRBJ2-3 and V is TRBV7-9, with 13 bases lining up with TRBD2. Germline lookup yields CDR1 SEHNR and CDR2 FQNEAQ (reference sequence). This CDR3 spans 16 amino acids. V trimming: 5 bases; J trimming: 2 bases; junction bases outside the gene matches: 4. DNA of the CDR3: TGTGCCAGCAGCAGGACTAGCGGGAGATTCACAGATACGCAGTATTTT. Translating gives CASSRTSGRFTDTQYF.

The rearrangement joins TRBV4-1 to TRBJ2-5, with D unclear. Germline CDR1 and CDR2: MGHRA and YSYEKL. The V and J ends lost 1 base and 2 bases respectively, with 11 bases between them. The CDR3 totals 15 residues. CDR3 in amino acids: CASSQVTGRQETQYF. In DNA, the CDR3 is TGCGCCAGCAGCCAAGTTACGGGCAGGCAAGAGACCCAGTACTTC.

This sequence joins TRBV4-3 and TRBJ1-1; no definite D call. The CDR3 spans 14 residues. Germline assignment: CDR1 LGHNA and CDR2 YSLEER. Trimming took off 4 bases at V and 4 bases at J, with 13 bases between the two ends. The CDR3 DNA sequence: TGCGCCAGCAGCCTAAGACCGGGGATCACTGAAGCTTTCTTT. It codes for CASSLRPGITEAFF.

In DNA form, the CDR3 reads TGTGCCAGCAAGGGGCAAGTTAGCGGGGGGGGGGAGCTGTTTTTT. Translating it yields CASKGQVSGGGELFF. The J gene is TRBJ2-2, the V gene TRBV28; 10 bases map to TRBD2. V was pared by 7 bases and J by 8 bases, with 10 bases of the junction left unmatched. The V gene's germline CDR1 is MDHEN and CDR2 SYDVKM. The CDR3 is 15 residues long.

This clonotype showed up many times. The CDR3, as DNA: TGTGCCAGCAGTCCGGGGTATACGCAGTATTTT. This gives the protein CASSPGYTQYF. The chain joins TRBV12-3 or TRBV12-4 to TRBJ2-3; a possible D gene is TRBD2 (5 bases). The CDR3 spans 11 residues. Trimming took 5 bases from V and 7 from J, leaving 7 bases between them.